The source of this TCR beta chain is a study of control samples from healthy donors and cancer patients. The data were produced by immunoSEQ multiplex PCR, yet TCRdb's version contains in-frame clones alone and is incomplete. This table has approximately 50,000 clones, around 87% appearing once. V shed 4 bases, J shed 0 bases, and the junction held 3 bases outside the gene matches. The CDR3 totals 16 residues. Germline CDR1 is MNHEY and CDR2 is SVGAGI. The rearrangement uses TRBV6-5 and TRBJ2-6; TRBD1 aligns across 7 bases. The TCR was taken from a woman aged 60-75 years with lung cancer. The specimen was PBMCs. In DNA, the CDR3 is TGTGCCAGCAGTTTCGGGACAGTCTCTGGGGCCAACGTCCTGACTTTC. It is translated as CASSFGTVSGANVLTF.